This T cell receptor beta chain was captured by sequencing in a study of T-cell memory formation after mild COVID-19. The CDR3 extends over 13 amino acids. CDR1 is SGHTA, CDR2 FQGNSA, per germline. The V gene end was trimmed by 6 bases and the J gene end by 6 bases; junction bases not matched to a gene: 4. As concerns this clonotype: Its specificity is not known.

Study-level points and caveats: Of the contracting clones, CD4+ ones lay mainly in CM and EM, and CD8+ ones in EMRA.

TCRdb independently ran MiXCR on the 5' RACE reads; one entry per CDR3 protein. The table has 250,000 to 350,000 distinct CDR3 sequences, approximately 14% seen once. This TCR was sampled from a man younger than 30 who had mild COVID-19 (a few samples of this study predate the infection). Cell type and time point are not known. Source material: PBMCs or a T cell subset sorted from them (not recorded which). The rearrangement joins TRBV7-2 to TRBJ2-3, with TRBD2 matching over 9 bases. Written as DNA, the CDR3 is TGTGCCAGCAGGCCTAGCGGGGTTGATACGCAGTATTTT. Translation: CASRPSGVDTQYF.